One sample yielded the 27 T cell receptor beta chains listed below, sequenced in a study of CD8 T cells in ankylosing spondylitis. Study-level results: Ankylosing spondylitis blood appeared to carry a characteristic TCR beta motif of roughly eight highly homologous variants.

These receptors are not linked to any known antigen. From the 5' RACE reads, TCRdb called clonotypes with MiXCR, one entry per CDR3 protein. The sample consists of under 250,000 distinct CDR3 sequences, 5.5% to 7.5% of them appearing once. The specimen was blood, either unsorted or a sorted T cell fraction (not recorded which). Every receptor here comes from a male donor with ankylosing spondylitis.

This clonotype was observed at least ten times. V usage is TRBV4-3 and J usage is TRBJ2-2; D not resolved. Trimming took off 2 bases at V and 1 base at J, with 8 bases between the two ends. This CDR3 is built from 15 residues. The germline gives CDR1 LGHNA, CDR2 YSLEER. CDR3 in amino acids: CASSQPDLNTGELFF. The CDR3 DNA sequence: TGCGCCAGCAGCCAACCTGATTTGAACACCGGGGAGCTGTTTTTT.

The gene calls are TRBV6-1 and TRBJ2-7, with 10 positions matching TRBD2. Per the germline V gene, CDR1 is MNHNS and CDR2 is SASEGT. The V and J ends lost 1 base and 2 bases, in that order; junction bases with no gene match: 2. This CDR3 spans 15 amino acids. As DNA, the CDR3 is TGTGCCAGCAGTGAAGGTACTAGCGGGACCTACGAGCAGTACTTC. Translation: CASSEGTSGTYEQYF.

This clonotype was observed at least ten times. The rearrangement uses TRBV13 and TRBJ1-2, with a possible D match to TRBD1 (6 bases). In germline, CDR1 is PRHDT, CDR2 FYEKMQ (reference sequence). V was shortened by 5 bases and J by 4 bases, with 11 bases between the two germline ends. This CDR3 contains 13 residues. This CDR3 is CASSMDSPYGYTF. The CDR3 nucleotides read TGTGCCAGCAGCATGGACAGTCCCTATGGCTACACCTTC.

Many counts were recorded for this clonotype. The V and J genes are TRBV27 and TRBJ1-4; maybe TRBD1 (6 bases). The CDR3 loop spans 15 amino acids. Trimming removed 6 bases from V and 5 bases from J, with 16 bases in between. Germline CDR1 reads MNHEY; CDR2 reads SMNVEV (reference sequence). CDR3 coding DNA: TGTGCCAGCAGGCCGATGGACAGCTCAAATGAAAAACTGTTTTTT. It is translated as CASRPMDSSNEKLFF.

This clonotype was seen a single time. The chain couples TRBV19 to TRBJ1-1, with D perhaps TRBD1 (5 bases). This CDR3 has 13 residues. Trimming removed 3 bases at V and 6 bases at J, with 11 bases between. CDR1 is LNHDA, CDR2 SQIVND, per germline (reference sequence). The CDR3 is CASSMGPEAEAFF. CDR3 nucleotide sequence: TGTGCCAGTAGTATGGGGCCCGAGGCTGAAGCTTTCTTT.

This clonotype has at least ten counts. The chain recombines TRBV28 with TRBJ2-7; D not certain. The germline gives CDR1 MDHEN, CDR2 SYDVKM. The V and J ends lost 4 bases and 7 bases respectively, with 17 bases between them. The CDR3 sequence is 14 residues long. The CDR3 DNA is TGTGCCAGCAGTTCTTCCTTGACCCCTGGTGAGCAGTACTTC. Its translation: CASSSSLTPGEQYF.

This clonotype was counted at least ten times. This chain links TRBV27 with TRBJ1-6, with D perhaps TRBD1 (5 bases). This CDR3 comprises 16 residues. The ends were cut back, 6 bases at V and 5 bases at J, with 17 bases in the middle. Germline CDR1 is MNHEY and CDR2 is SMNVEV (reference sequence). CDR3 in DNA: TGTGCCAGCAGCAGCATACGGGGGGACCATAATTCACCCCTCCACTTT. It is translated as CASSSIRGDHNSPLHF.

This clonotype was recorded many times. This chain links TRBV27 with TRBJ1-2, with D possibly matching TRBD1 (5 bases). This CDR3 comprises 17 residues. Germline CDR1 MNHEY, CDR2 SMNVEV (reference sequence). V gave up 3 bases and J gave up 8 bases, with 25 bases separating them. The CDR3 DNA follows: TGTGCCAGCAGTTTGTCGGACGCCGCCAGGGCCCTAGGAGGCTACACCTTC. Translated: CASSLSDAARALGGYTF.

The CDR3: CSARARDTGELFF. The CDR3, as DNA: TGCAGTGCTAGAGCCCGGGATACCGGGGAGCTGTTTTTT. The rearrangement links TRBV20-1 to TRBJ2-2, with D perhaps matching TRBD2 (5 bases). V lost 1 base, J lost 5 bases, and 8 bases lay in between. Per germline, CDR1 DFQATT and CDR2 SNEGSKA (reference sequence). This CDR3 has 13 amino acids.

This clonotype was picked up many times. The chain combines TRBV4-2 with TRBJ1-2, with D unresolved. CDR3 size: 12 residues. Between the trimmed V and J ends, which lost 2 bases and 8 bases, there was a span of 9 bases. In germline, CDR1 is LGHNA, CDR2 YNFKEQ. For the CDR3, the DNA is TGTGCCAGCAGCCAAAGGGAATGGGGCTACACCTTC. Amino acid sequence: CASSQREWGYTF.

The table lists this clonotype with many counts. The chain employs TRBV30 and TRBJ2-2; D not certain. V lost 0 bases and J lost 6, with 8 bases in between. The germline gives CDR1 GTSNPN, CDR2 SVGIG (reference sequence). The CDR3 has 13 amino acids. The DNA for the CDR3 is TGTGCCTGGAGTGTACCCTTGGCCGGGGAGCTGTTTTTT. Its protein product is CAWSVPLAGELFF.

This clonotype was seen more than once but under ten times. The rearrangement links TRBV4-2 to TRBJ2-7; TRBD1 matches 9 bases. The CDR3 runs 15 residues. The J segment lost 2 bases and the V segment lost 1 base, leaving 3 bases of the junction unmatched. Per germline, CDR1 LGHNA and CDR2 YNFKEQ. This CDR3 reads CASSQVDRGPYEQYF. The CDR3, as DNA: TGTGCCAGCAGCCAAGTGGACAGGGGACCCTACGAGCAGTACTTC.

DNA of the CDR3: TGCAGTGCTAGAAGAGGAGCTCTCAATCAGCCCCAGCATTTT. Translated: CSARRGALNQPQHF. The chain employs TRBV20-1 and TRBJ1-5; no reliable D call. The CDR3 is made up of 14 amino acids. Germline V gives CDR1 DFQATT, CDR2 SNEGSKA (reference sequence). V lost 2 bases and J lost 3, with 11 bases in between.

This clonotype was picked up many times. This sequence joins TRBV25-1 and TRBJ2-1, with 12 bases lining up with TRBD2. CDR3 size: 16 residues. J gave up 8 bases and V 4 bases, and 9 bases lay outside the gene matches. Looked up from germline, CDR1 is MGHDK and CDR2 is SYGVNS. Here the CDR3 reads CASSARLAGGPHEQFF. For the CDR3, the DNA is TGTGCCAGCAGTGCCCGTCTAGCGGGAGGGCCGCATGAGCAGTTCTTC.

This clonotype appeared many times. This chain's CDR3 is CASSGGFEAFF. DNA for the CDR3: TGCGCCAGCAGCGGGGGATTTGAAGCTTTCTTT. The rearrangement joins TRBV5-1 to TRBJ1-1, with D perhaps TRBD1 (5 bases). V dropped 4 bases and J dropped 7 bases, with 8 bases sitting between them. Germline CDR1 SGHRS, CDR2 YFSETQ. The CDR3 has 11 residues.

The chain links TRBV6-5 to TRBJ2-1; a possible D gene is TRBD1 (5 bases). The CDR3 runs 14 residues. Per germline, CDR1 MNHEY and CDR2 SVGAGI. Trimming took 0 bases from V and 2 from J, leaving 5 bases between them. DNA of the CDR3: TGTGCCAGCAGTTACTCGACAGCCTACAATGAGCAGTTCTTC. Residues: CASSYSTAYNEQFF.

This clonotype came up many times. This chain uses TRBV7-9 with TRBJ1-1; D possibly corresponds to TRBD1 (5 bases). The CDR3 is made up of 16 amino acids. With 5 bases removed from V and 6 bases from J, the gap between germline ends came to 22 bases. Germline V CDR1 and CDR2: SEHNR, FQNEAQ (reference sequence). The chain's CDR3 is CASSPPRGRSTSEAFF. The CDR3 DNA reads TGTGCCAGCAGCCCGCCCCGGGGCCGCTCCACTTCTGAAGCTTTCTTT.

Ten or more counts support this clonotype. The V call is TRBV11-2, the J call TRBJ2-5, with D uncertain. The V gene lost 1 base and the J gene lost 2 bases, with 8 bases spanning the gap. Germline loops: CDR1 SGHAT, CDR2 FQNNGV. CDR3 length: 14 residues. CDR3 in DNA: TGTGCCAGCAGCTTAGTCTCGAATCAAGAGACCCAGTACTTC. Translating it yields CASSLVSNQETQYF.

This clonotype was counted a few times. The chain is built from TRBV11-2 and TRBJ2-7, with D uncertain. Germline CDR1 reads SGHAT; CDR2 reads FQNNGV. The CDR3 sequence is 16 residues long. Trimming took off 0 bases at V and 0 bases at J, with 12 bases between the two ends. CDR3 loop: CASSLDFRSASYEQYF. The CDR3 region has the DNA TGTGCCAGCAGCTTAGATTTCCGGTCGGCCTCCTACGAGCAGTACTTC. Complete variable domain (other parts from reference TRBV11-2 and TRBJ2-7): EAGVAQSPRYKIIEKRQSVAFWCNPISGHATLYWYQQILGQGPKLLIQFQNNGVVDDSQLPKDRFSAERLKGVDSTLKIQPAKLEDSAVYLCASSLDFRSASYEQYFGPGTRLTVT.

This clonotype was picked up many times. The CDR3 loop is CASSDPRSSTDTQYF. CDR3 in DNA: TGTGCCAGCAGCGACCCGCGGTCGAGCACAGATACGCAGTATTTT. This rearrangement joins TRBV9 to TRBJ2-3; no reliable D call. In germline, CDR1 is SGDLS, CDR2 YYNGEE. V was pared by 3 bases and J by 0 bases, with 11 bases between. The CDR3 spans 15 residues.

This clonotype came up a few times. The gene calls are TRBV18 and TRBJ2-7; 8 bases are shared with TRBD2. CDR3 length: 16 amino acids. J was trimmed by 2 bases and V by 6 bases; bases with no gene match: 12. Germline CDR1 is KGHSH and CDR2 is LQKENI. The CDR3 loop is CASSDGGREGPYEQYF. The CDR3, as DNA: TGTGCCAGCTCCGACGGGGGTCGGGAGGGCCCCTACGAGCAGTACTTC.

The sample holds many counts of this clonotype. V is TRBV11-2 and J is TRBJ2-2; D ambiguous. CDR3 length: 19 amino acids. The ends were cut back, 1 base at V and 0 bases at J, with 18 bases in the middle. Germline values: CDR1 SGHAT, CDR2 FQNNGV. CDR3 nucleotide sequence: TGTGCCAGCAGCTTAGTGTCCGTTCCTAGGCTGGCGAACACCGGGGAGCTGTTTTTT. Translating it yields CASSLVSVPRLANTGELFF.

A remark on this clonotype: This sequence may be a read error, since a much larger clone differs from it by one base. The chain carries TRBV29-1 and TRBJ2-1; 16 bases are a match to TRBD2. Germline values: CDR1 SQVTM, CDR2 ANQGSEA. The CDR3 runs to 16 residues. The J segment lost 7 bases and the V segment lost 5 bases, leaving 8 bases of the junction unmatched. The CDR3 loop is CSVRGLAGGSSNEQFF. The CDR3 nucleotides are TGCAGCGTTCGGGGACTAGCGGGAGGGTCAAGTAATGAGCAGTTCTTC.

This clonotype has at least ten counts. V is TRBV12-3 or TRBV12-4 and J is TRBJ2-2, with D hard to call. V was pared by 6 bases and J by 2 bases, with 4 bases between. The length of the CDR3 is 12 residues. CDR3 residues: CASRLNTGELFF. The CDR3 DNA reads TGTGCCAGCAGGCTCAACACCGGGGAGCTGTTTTTT.

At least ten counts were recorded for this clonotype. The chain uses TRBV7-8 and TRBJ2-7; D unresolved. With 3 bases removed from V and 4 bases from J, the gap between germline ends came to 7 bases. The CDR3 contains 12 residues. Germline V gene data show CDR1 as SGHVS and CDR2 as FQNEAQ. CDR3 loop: CASSFGLYEQYF. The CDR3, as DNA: TGTGCCAGCAGCTTTGGATTGTACGAGCAGTACTTC.

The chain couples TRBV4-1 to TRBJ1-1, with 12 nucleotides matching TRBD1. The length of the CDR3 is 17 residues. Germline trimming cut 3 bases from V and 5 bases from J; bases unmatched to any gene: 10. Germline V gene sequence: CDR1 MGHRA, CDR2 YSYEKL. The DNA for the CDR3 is TGCGCCAGCAGCCATGTTGGGACAGGGGGCGCGGATACTGAAGCTTTCTTT. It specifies CASSHVGTGGADTEAFF.

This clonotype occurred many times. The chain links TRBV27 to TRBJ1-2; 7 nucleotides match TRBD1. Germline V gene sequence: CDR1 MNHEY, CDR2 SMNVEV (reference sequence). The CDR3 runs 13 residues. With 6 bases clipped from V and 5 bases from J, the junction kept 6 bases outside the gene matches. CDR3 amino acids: CASSETGWYGYTF. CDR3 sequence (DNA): TGTGCCAGCAGCGAGACAGGGTGGTATGGCTACACCTTC.